This T cell receptor beta chain comes out of a study of cytomegalovirus exposure and HLA in healthy donors. PCR amplification relied on 60 Vbeta primers (plus 13 Jbeta primers). Assay used: immunoSEQ multiplex PCR; TCRdb lists only in-frame clones, some missing. The table includes some 170,000 clones, about 83% detected once. The CDR3 is 15 amino acids. This rearrangement joins TRBV7-5 to TRBJ1-5; TRBD1 is the table's D call, not checked against the DNA. TRBV7-5 is designated a pseudogene. This TCR derives from a female donor in good health and CMV-seronegative. The sample consisted of PBMCs. This CDR3 is CARSFGIPADQPQHF. In DNA form, the CDR3 reads TGTGCCAGAAGCTTTGGTATCCCCGCAGATCAGCCCCAGCATTTT.